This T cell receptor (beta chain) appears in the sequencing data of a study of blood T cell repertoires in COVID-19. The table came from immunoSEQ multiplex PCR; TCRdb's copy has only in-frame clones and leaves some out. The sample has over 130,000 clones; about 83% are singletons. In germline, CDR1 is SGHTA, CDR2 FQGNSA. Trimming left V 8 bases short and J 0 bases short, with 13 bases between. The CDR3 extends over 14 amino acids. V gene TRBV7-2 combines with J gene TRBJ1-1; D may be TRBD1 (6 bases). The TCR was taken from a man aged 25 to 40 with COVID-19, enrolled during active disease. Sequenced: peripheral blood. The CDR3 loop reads CASFGGALNTEAFF. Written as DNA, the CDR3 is TGTGCCAGCTTCGGGGGGGCCTTGAACACTGAAGCTTTCTTT.